This T cell receptor beta chain was sequenced in a study of metastatic and nonmetastatic thyroid tumors. Looking at the study overall: Where malignant and benign thyroid patients were concerned, repertoires were compared across blood and tumor or nodule tissue.

Germline V gives CDR1 DFQATT, CDR2 SNEGSKA (reference sequence). This CDR3 has 14 amino acids. The junction had 7 bases not matched to a gene; V was cut back by 1 base and J by 5 bases. Authors' data handling: The study built a papillary thyroid cancer distant-metastasis classifier from CDR3 differences across clinicopathological groups. MiXCR re-clonotyped the PCR reads for TCRdb. Clone size and V and J calls follow TCRdb, not the original study. The sample records over 13,000 clones, 24% being singletons. Patients had received no treatment of any kind before thyroid surgery. Sequencing was carried out using tumor tissue. The chain couples TRBV20-1 to TRBJ2-7; TRBD1 aligns across 8 bases. The sequence was obtained from a female donor with papillary thyroid cancer or a benign thyroid nodule (not recorded which). Some clones in this sample may be carry-over from other donors' samples. The chain's CDR3 is CSARGGQGLDEQYF. The DNA of the CDR3 is TGCAGTGCTAGAGGAGGACAGGGTTTAGACGAGCAGTACTTC.